A single sample is the source of the 28 T cell receptor beta chains below, sequenced in a study of response to subunit inactivated influenza vaccine. Using its own MiXCR run on the RT-PCR reads, TCRdb lists one record per CDR3 protein. The table lists 300,000 to 350,000 distinct CDR3 sequences, 21% of them singletons. This sample comprised PBMCs from blood, obtained approximately 20 months after vaccination. The receptor set was obtained from a man between 50 and 69 years old who received an inactivated influenza vaccine.

The DNA for the CDR3 is TGTGCCAGTAGTATTCTAGCGGGACAAGACTACGAGCAGTACTTC. It translates to CASSILAGQDYEQYF. This sequence joins TRBV19 and TRBJ2-7; 9 nucleotides line up with TRBD2. Per the germline V gene, CDR1 is LNHDA and CDR2 is SQIVND (reference sequence). The CDR3 contains 15 residues. V shed 3 bases, J shed 3 bases, and the junction held 6 bases outside the gene matches.

This sequence joins TRBV6-2 or TRBV6-3 and TRBJ2-5; TRBD2 aligns across 13 bases. The V gene's germline CDR1 is MNHEY and CDR2 SVGEGT. V trimming: 5 bases; J trimming: 3 bases; junction bases outside the gene matches: 3. CDR3 length: 15 amino acids. In nucleotides, the CDR3 is TGTGCCAGCAGTCAAGGACTAGCGGGAGAAGAGACCCAGTACTTC. It encodes CASSQGLAGEETQYF.

This clonotype was found many times. V usage is TRBV20-1 and J usage is TRBJ1-5; D is uncertain. Trimming stripped 1 base from V and 0 bases from J, with 13 bases between. CDR1 is DFQATT and CDR2 is SNEGSKA in the germline V gene (reference sequence). The CDR3 totals 16 residues. CDR3 in DNA: TGCAGTGCTAGAGCGATTGGACGGGTTAGCAATCAGCCCCAGCATTTT. It specifies CSARAIGRVSNQPQHF.

The gene calls are TRBV2 and TRBJ2-1, with D unclear. Per the germline V gene, CDR1 is SNHLY and CDR2 is FYNNEI. V was trimmed by 4 bases and J by 8 bases, leaving 6 bases between them. The CDR3 has 11 residues. As DNA, the CDR3 is TGTGCCAGCAGTGCCGGATATGAGCAGTTCTTC. Its translation is CASSAGYEQFF. Together with reference TRBV2 and TRBJ2-1, the CDR3 gives the full variable domain: EPEVTQTPSHQVTQMGQEVILRCVPISNHLYFYWYRQILGQKVEFLVSFYNNEISEKSEIFDDQFSVERPDGSNFTLKIRSTKLEDSAMYFCASSAGYEQFFGPGTRLTVL.

The chain uses TRBV18 and TRBJ1-5; D is unresolved. The germline V and J ends were trimmed by 3 bases and 8 bases, with 11 bases remaining between them. In germline, CDR1 is KGHSH, CDR2 LQKENI. The CDR3 contains 13 residues. The CDR3 DNA reads TGTGCCAGCTCACCGAAGCCGGACGAGCCCCAGCATTTT. It codes for CASSPKPDEPQHF.

This clonotype was seen ten or more times. This chain links TRBV20-1 with TRBJ1-2; weak D call: TRBD1 (6 bases). Trimming took off 8 bases at V and 3 bases at J, with 13 bases between the two ends. Per germline, CDR1 DFQATT and CDR2 SNEGSKA (reference sequence). The CDR3 has 12 residues. CDR3 region: CSSDREDYGYTF. CDR3 DNA sequence: TGCAGTTCGGACAGAGAAGACTATGGCTACACCTTC.

The genes are TRBV6-5 and TRBJ2-4; tentative D call: TRBD1 (5 bases). The CDR3 contains 11 residues. V was trimmed by 6 bases and J by 8 bases, leaving 8 bases between them. Germline V gene lookup returns CDR1 MNHEY and CDR2 SVGAGI. In DNA, the CDR3 is TGTGCCAGCAGCTCAGGGTACATTCAGTACTTC. This sequence encodes CASSSGYIQYF.

This clonotype occurred a few times. The V call is TRBV5-5, the J call TRBJ2-3; weak D call: TRBD1 (6 bases). CDR1 is SGHKS and CDR2 is YYEKEE in the germline V gene (reference sequence). V lost 8 bases, J lost 1 base, and 11 bases lay in between. CDR3 length: 13 residues. CDR3 coding DNA: TGTGCCAGTATCCAGGGGCGCACAGATACGCAGTATTTT. Protein: CASIQGRTDTQYF.

This clonotype was picked up a small number of times. J is TRBJ1-5 and V is TRBV6-2 or TRBV6-3; D perhaps matches TRBD1 (6 bases). The CDR3 runs to 15 residues. Trimming took off 6 bases at V and 0 bases at J, with 12 bases between the two ends. Looked up from germline, CDR1 is MNHEY and CDR2 is SVGEGT. CDR3 DNA sequence: TGTGCCAGCAGCCGAAACAGGGTTAGCAATCAGCCCCAGCATTTT. Residues: CASSRNRVSNQPQHF.

The chain uses TRBV24-1 and TRBJ2-2, with D perhaps TRBD1 (6 bases). The CDR3 totals 13 residues. Germline CDR1 is KGHDR and CDR2 is SFDVKD. With 10 bases removed from V and 2 bases from J, the gap between germline ends came to 10 bases. CDR3 coding DNA: TGTGCCACAAGACAGGCAAACACCGGGGAGCTGTTTTTT. Translation: CATRQANTGELFF.

The J gene is TRBJ1-1, the V gene TRBV12-3 or TRBV12-4; TRBD1 might be the D (6 bases). The CDR3 has 14 amino acids. V gave up 4 bases and J gave up 7 bases, with 16 bases separating them. This chain's CDR3 is CASSSGYRAGEAFF. DNA for the CDR3: TGTGCCAGCAGTTCGGGGTACAGGGCCGGTGAAGCTTTCTTT.

Comments on this clonotype: Just one base apart from a much larger clone, this may be a read error. The chain links TRBV5-1 to TRBJ1-6; 7 nucleotides agree with TRBD1. CDR1 and CDR2 (germline): SGHRS, YFSETQ. The CDR3 length is 15 residues. CDR3 amino acids: CASSLKQGNNLPLHF. CDR3 sequence (DNA): TGCGCCAGCAGCTTGAAACAGGGGAATAATTTACCCCTCCACTTT.

V and J are TRBV19 and TRBJ1-6, with a weak D call TRBD1 (5 bases). Germline CDR1 reads LNHDA; CDR2 reads SQIVND (reference sequence). V dropped 2 bases and J dropped 8 bases, with 13 bases sitting between them. The CDR3 covers 15 residues. CDR3 sequence (DNA): TGTGCCAGTAGTATAAGGGGACGGCTGGATTCACCCCTCCACTTT. The encoded protein is CASSIRGRLDSPLHF. Looking up the rest from reference TRBV19 and TRBJ1-6 gives the full variable domain: DGGITQSPKYLFRKEGQNVTLSCEQNLNHDAMYWYRQDPGQGLRLIYYSQIVNDFQKGDIAEGYSVSREKKESFPLTVTSAQKNPTAFYLCASSIRGRLDSPLHFGNGTRLTVT.

This clonotype was seen a few times. The chain is built from TRBV6-2 or TRBV6-3 and TRBJ1-5; perhaps TRBD1 as D (5 bases). Deletions cut 1 base from V and 4 bases from J, with 5 bases between. The length of the CDR3 is 13 residues. Germline CDR1 reads MNHEY; CDR2 reads SVGEGT. The CDR3 sequence: CASSYWGNQPQHF. Here the CDR3 DNA reads TGTGCCAGCAGTTACTGGGGGAATCAGCCCCAGCATTTT.

Turning to this clonotype: One end of the junction fails to match germline, which may point to a read error. The gene calls are TRBV30 and TRBJ1-3; D unresolved. The germline gives CDR1 GTSNPN, CDR2 SVGIG (reference sequence). This CDR3 comprises 13 residues. The CDR3 here is CAWSSISGNTIYF. The CDR3 coding sequence is TGTGCCTGGAGCTCCATCTCTGGAAATACCATATATTTT. The full variable domain, its missing parts supplied by reference TRBV30 and TRBJ1-3, is SQTIHQWPATLVQPVGSPLSLECTVEGTSNPNLYWYRQAAGRGLQLLFYSVGIGQISSEVPQNLSASRPQDRQFILSSKKLLLSDSGFYLCAWSSISGNTIYFGEGSWLTVV.

This chain links TRBV28 with TRBJ1-5, with D unresolved. The CDR3 has 14 residues. Germline loops: CDR1 MDHEN, CDR2 SYDVKM. V lost 7 bases, J lost 2 bases, and 12 bases lay in between. CDR3: CASMWSTGNQPQHF. Here the CDR3 DNA reads TGTGCCAGCATGTGGTCGACCGGCAATCAGCCCCAGCATTTT.

This clonotype came up many times. V usage is TRBV5-8 and J usage is TRBJ2-1, with 8 nucleotides matching TRBD1. Per the germline V gene, CDR1 is SGHTS and CDR2 is YDEGEE. CDR3 length equals 15 residues. The V and J ends lost 0 bases and 3 bases, in that order; junction bases with no gene match: 2. CDR3 sequence (DNA): TGTGCCAGCAGCTTGGAAGGACAGGGCTACAATGAGCAGTTCTTC. It translates to CASSLEGQGYNEQFF.

The chain employs TRBV5-1 and TRBJ2-1, with 14 bases matching TRBD2. CDR1 is SGHRS, CDR2 YFSETQ, per germline. This CDR3 has 16 amino acids. V was pared by 0 bases and J by 6 bases, with 2 bases of the junction left unmatched. Here the CDR3 reads CASSLAGTSGGNEQFF. The CDR3 DNA sequence: TGCGCCAGCAGCTTGGCCGGGACTAGCGGGGGCAATGAGCAGTTCTTC.

The chain has TRBV5-1 and TRBJ2-1, with D uncertain. The germline gives CDR1 SGHRS, CDR2 YFSETQ. Trimming removed 4 bases from V and 3 bases from J, with 14 bases in between. This CDR3 is 15 amino acids long. In DNA form, the CDR3 reads TGCGCCAGCAGCCTTACGGCAGAGAACTACAATGAGCAGTTCTTC. Translation: CASSLTAENYNEQFF.

This clonotype was seen only a few times. The chain combines TRBV3-1 with TRBJ1-2; D uncertain. This CDR3 comprises 14 residues. In germline, CDR1 is LGHDT, CDR2 YNNKEL (reference sequence). Trimming shortened V by 2 bases and J by 4 bases, and 11 bases separated the two germline ends. The CDR3 DNA sequence: TGTGCCAGCAGCCAACGAAGGCAAGTCTATGGCTACACCTTC. Its translation: CASSQRRQVYGYTF.

A few counts support this clonotype. The rearrangement uses TRBV20-1 and TRBJ2-1, with D uncertain. Trimming removed 0 bases at V and 11 bases at J, with 20 bases between. This CDR3 spans 15 amino acids. The germline CDR1 and CDR2 sequences are DFQATT and SNEGSKA (reference sequence). This CDR3 is CSAREGRILTMKQFF. In DNA, the CDR3 is TGCAGTGCTAGAGAGGGAAGGATTCTTACAATGAAGCAGTTCTTC.

This sequence joins TRBV4-3 and TRBJ2-1, with 8 bases identical to TRBD2. V lost 3 bases and J lost 6; bases outside the gene matches: 13. This CDR3 has 17 amino acids. CDR1 LGHNA and CDR2 YSLEER come from the germline V gene. DNA of the CDR3: TGCGCCAGCAGCCACCCCACAGCGGGGGCGGCCCTCAATGAGCAGTTCTTC. The encoded protein is CASSHPTAGAALNEQFF.

V is TRBV6-5 and J is TRBJ2-5, with D possibly TRBD2 on 6 matching bases. Trimming pared 2 bases from V and 2 bases from J, leaving 9 bases between. The CDR3 is made up of 14 amino acids. Germline CDR1 reads MNHEY; CDR2 reads SVGAGI. CDR3 coding DNA: TGTGCCAGCAGTTACAGGGCGGGGCAAGAGACCCAGTACTTC. Residues: CASSYRAGQETQYF.

This clonotype was found many times. The chain links TRBV24-1 to TRBJ2-6, with D perhaps matching TRBD2 (6 bases). The CDR3 totals 17 residues. The V gene lost 4 bases and the J gene lost 2 bases, with 14 bases spanning the gap. Germline V gives CDR1 KGHDR, CDR2 SFDVKD. CDR3 loop: CATSDPRRGAGANVLTF. Written as DNA, the CDR3 is TGTGCCACCAGTGACCCTCGGCGGGGTGCTGGGGCCAACGTCCTGACTTTC.

This clonotype was picked up a small number of times. V is TRBV5-1 and J is TRBJ2-1; D unclear. This CDR3 is 14 amino acids long. Deletions cut 3 bases from V and 4 bases from J, with 11 bases between. Germline lookup yields CDR1 SGHRS and CDR2 YFSETQ. Here the CDR3 DNA reads TGCGCCAGCAGCTACGTGACTCAATACAATGAGCAGTTCTTC. Residues: CASSYVTQYNEQFF.

CDR3 in amino acids: CSARELAAETQYF. The CDR3 region has the DNA TGCAGTGCTAGAGAACTAGCGGCAGAGACCCAGTACTTC. The J gene is TRBJ2-5, the V gene TRBV20-1, with TRBD2 identical over 8 bases. Trimming at V came to 0 bases and at J to 4 bases, leaving 1 base not matched to a gene. The CDR3 has 13 residues. CDR1 and CDR2 from the germline V gene are DFQATT and SNEGSKA (reference sequence).

V and J are TRBV19 and TRBJ2-2; TRBD2 might be the D (5 bases). V lost 6 bases, J lost 0 bases, and 17 bases lay in between. Germline CDR1 is LNHDA and CDR2 is SQIVND (reference sequence). This CDR3 is built from 17 residues. CDR3 loop: CASSKRRTLANTGELFF. The DNA for the CDR3 is TGTGCCAGTAGCAAGCGTCGGACTTTAGCGAACACCGGGGAGCTGTTTTTT.

This clonotype has a count of ten or more. V and J are TRBV15 and TRBJ1-5; no clear D. The CDR3 runs to 12 residues. V was trimmed by 1 base and J by 7 bases, leaving 5 bases between them. Germline CDR1 and CDR2: LNHNV and YYDKDF (reference sequence). This chain's CDR3 is CATSRVGQPQHF. The CDR3 DNA sequence: TGTGCCACCAGCAGAGTCGGGCAGCCCCAGCATTTT.